The 27 T cell receptor beta chains below were found in one sample sequenced in a study of Ad26.COV2.S vaccination and SARS-CoV-2 variants (dated by TCRdb to about 2021). Receptor amplification or capture employed the immunoSEQ multiplex PCR assay. In its TCRdb copy, this immuneACCESS table keeps in-frame sequences only and misses some clones. Where compared with another copy, unresolved V genes explain less than half of these, and the others have no known cause. The sample data list roughly 350,000 clones, and roughly 84% of these were observed just once. More than 3% of the sample goes to the ten largest clones. The treatment or condition label corresponds to: around 19 received Ad26.COV2.S at low or high dose, single or two shots; roughly 5 received placebo; per-sample allocation not given. Repertoires of vaccine and placebo recipients were sequenced from samples collected on day 63 after the first injection.

The source was peripheral blood, collected in a trial of Ad26.COV2.S vaccine versus placebo. These receptors all come from a person between 18 and 65 years old who received the Ad26.COV2.S COVID-19 vaccine or a placebo.

The chain is built from TRBV9 and TRBJ2-3; TRBD1 is a possible D gene (5 bases). CDR3 length equals 12 residues. Trimming left V 0 bases short and J 6 bases short, with 5 bases between. Germline V gives CDR1 SGDLS, CDR2 YYNGEE. CDR3 in amino acids: CASSVEGDTQYF. For the CDR3, the DNA is TGTGCCAGCAGCGTAGAGGGGGATACGCAGTATTTT.

The J gene is TRBJ2-7, the V gene TRBV6-1, with D perhaps TRBD1 (6 bases). The V gene's germline CDR1 is MNHNS and CDR2 SASEGT. This CDR3 comprises 12 residues. V lost 3 bases and J lost 10, with 13 bases in between. For the CDR3, the DNA is TGTGCCAGCAGTGACGACAGGCTTACCCAGTACTTC. Its protein is CASSDDRLTQYF.

In this sample, this clone turned up once. The chain couples TRBV2 to TRBJ1-3, with no clear D. This CDR3 is built from 14 residues. V was cut by 7 bases and J by 3 bases, with 13 bases left in between. Germline V gene sequence: CDR1 SNHLY, CDR2 FYNNEI. CDR3 loop: CASTSVSYGNTIYF. The DNA of the CDR3 is TGTGCCAGCACCTCGGTGTCGTATGGAAACACCATATATTTT.

This chain uses TRBV7-9 with TRBJ2-1, with unresolved D. Germline V gene lookup returns CDR1 SEHNR and CDR2 FQNEAQ (reference sequence). V was cut by 1 base and J by 5 bases, with 21 bases left in between. This CDR3 comprises 18 residues. CDR3 DNA sequence: TGTGCCAGCAGCTTAGGGTTCAGGTTAAGACGGAGAAACAATGAGCAGTTCTTC. Translation: CASSLGFRLRRRNNEQFF.

The rearrangement joins TRBV19 to TRBJ1-1; no clear D. The CDR3 totals 13 residues. V lost 9 bases to trimming and J lost 3 bases, with 14 bases between them. Germline CDR1 is LNHDA and CDR2 is SQIVND (reference sequence). The CDR3 nucleotides are TGTGCCAGCAAAGGCTTCTCGGACACTGAAGCTTTCTTT. Translated: CASKGFSDTEAFF.

The chain recombines TRBV2 with TRBJ2-3, with TRBD2 as a possible D gene (6 bases). The CDR3 covers 13 residues. The germline V gene encodes CDR1 SNHLY and CDR2 FYNNEI. V lost 6 bases and J lost 0, with 7 bases in between. The CDR3 DNA is TGTGCCAGCAGGGCGGGGAGCACAGATACGCAGTATTTT. Protein sequence: CASRAGSTDTQYF.

CDR3 DNA sequence: TGTGCCAGCTCACCAGAGAGGGGCTCCAATTCACCCCTCCACTTT. This encodes CASSPERGSNSPLHF. The chain combines TRBV18 with TRBJ1-6; tentatively, D is TRBD1 (5 bases). CDR3 length equals 15 residues. Trimming cost V 2 bases and J 7 bases, with 12 bases left between them. CDR1 and CDR2 from the germline V gene are KGHSH and LQKENI.

This clone occurred once. The rearrangement uses TRBV6-5 and TRBJ2-1; D is perhaps TRBD2 (5 bases). V lost 0 bases and J lost 5, with 8 bases in between. This CDR3 is built from 14 residues. Germline V gene sequence: CDR1 MNHEY, CDR2 SVGAGI. CDR3 DNA: TGTGCCAGCAGTTACTCGGACGGGAACAATGAGCAGTTCTTC. This sequence encodes CASSYSDGNNEQFF.

The chain uses TRBV11-2 and TRBJ2-5, with 11 positions matching TRBD2. CDR1 is SGHAT and CDR2 is FQNNGV in the germline V gene. Trimming took 1 base from V and 5 from J; bases not matched to a gene: 12. This CDR3 spans 18 amino acids. In DNA form, the CDR3 reads TGTGCCAGCAGCTTAGGGCCACTAGCGGGGGAGAGTAAGGAGACCCAGTACTTC. This translates into CASSLGPLAGESKETQYF. The full variable domain, with the rest looked up from reference TRBV11-2 and TRBJ2-5, is EAGVAQSPRYKIIEKRQSVAFWCNPISGHATLYWYQQILGQGPKLLIQFQNNGVVDDSQLPKDRFSAERLKGVDSTLKIQPAKLEDSAVYLCASSLGPLAGESKETQYFGPGTRLLVL.

The sample holds many counts of this clone. This chain uses TRBV5-4 with TRBJ2-7; tentative D call: TRBD1 (5 bases). The CDR3 totals 16 residues. The germline V gene has CDR1 SGHNT and CDR2 YYREEE (reference sequence). V was clipped by 3 bases and J by 2 bases, with 18 bases between them. The CDR3, as DNA: TGTGCCAGCAGCTACCGGACACACCTAAACCCCTACGAGCAGTACTTC. This gives the protein CASSYRTHLNPYEQYF.

This clone came up once. The chain employs TRBV7-9 and TRBJ2-7; 9 nucleotides agree with TRBD1. Germline V lookup: CDR1 SEHNR, CDR2 FQNEAQ (reference sequence). The CDR3 covers 15 residues. J gave up 3 bases and V 8 bases, and 11 bases lay outside the gene matches. The CDR3 DNA sequence: TGTGCCAGCGGACGAGGACAGGGGAATCTCTACGAGCAGTACTTC. Translated: CASGRGQGNLYEQYF.

The chain uses TRBV6-2 or TRBV6-3 and TRBJ2-2, with TRBD2 as a possible D gene (7 bases). The V gene lost 0 bases and the J gene lost 7 bases, with 15 bases spanning the gap. The CDR3 consists of 16 residues. Germline CDR1 MNHEY, CDR2 SVGEGT. CDR3 DNA sequence: TGTGCCAGCAGTTACTCGGAGGGGGGGCCGATCGGGGAGCTGTTTTTT. Translating it yields CASSYSEGGPIGELFF.

The V call is TRBV29-1, the J call TRBJ1-3; tentative D call: TRBD1 (5 bases). This CDR3 is built from 12 residues. Trimming cost V 7 bases and J 12 bases, with 19 bases left between them. The V gene's germline CDR1 is SQVTM and CDR2 ANQGSEA. The CDR3 sequence is CSATVPVRHIYF. CDR3 nucleotide sequence: TGCAGCGCGACAGTACCGGTGCGGCACATATATTTT.

The V gene is TRBV12-3 or TRBV12-4, the J gene TRBJ2-3, with D uncertain. With 3 bases removed from V and 1 base from J, the gap between germline ends came to 5 bases. The CDR3 has 13 amino acids. CDR3 loop: CASSLSRTDTQYF. The DNA of the CDR3 is TGTGCCAGCAGTTTGTCTCGCACAGATACGCAGTATTTT.

Concerning this clone itself: Other DNA sequences from this sample encode an identical CDR3 as well. V and J are TRBV9 and TRBJ1-2, with no clear D. The CDR3 is 13 amino acids. Trimming removed 0 bases at V and 4 bases at J, with 7 bases between. CDR1 is SGDLS, CDR2 YYNGEE, per germline. CDR3 in amino acids: CASSVGGGYGYTF. Written as DNA, the CDR3 is TGTGCCAGCAGCGTAGGTGGAGGCTATGGCTACACCTTC.

This clone occurred once. This chain's CDR3 is CASSRGLAGFNEQFF. CDR3 sequence (DNA): TGCGCCAGCAGCAGGGGACTAGCGGGGTTTAATGAGCAGTTCTTC. The chain employs TRBV4-1 and TRBJ2-1; 13 nucleotides match TRBD2. Germline V gene lookup returns CDR1 MGHRA and CDR2 YSYEKL. Unmatched junction bases numbered 5, after V lost 5 bases and J lost 7 bases. The CDR3 sequence is 15 residues long.

This chain connects TRBV7-2 to TRBJ1-3; maybe TRBD1 (6 bases). The ends were cut back, 5 bases at V and 4 bases at J, with 15 bases in the middle. CDR3 length: 15 residues. Germline CDR1 SGHTA, CDR2 FQGNSA. The CDR3 sequence: CASSEAGTRGNTIYF. The CDR3 DNA sequence: TGTGCCAGCAGCGAAGCCGGGACAAGAGGAAACACCATATATTTT.

This clone came up a few times. This rearrangement joins TRBV19 to TRBJ2-2, with D perhaps assigned TRBD1 or TRBD2 (5 bases each). Germline loops: CDR1 LNHDA, CDR2 SQIVND (reference sequence). CDR3 length equals 15 residues. V was clipped by 5 bases and J by 6 bases, with 16 bases between them. The CDR3 spells CASSYRSGDPGELFF. CDR3 DNA sequence: TGTGCCAGTAGTTATCGTTCCGGGGACCCCGGGGAGCTGTTTTTT.

V usage is TRBV19 and J usage is TRBJ2-1; a weak D match, TRBD2 (6 bases). Germline-derived CDR1 and CDR2 are LNHDA and SQIVND (reference sequence). The CDR3 length is 15 residues. V was trimmed by 2 bases and J by 9 bases, leaving 17 bases between them. CDR3 bases: TGTGCCAGTAGTATATCAGTAGCGGTTATCCCTGAGCAGTTCTTC. Protein: CASSISVAVIPEQFF.

The chain recombines TRBV27 with TRBJ2-7; D unresolved. CDR1 and CDR2 from the germline V gene are MNHEY and SMNVEV (reference sequence). This CDR3 contains 14 residues. Trimming stripped 3 bases from V and 0 bases from J, with 9 bases between. CDR3 protein: CASSFGGRSYEQYF. The CDR3 DNA follows: TGTGCCAGCAGTTTCGGCGGACGCTCCTACGAGCAGTACTTC.

The chain has TRBV6-6 and TRBJ1-2; D is undetermined. There are 13 residues in the CDR3. V lost 5 bases and J lost 8, with 15 bases in between. The germline V gene encodes CDR1 MNHNY and CDR2 SVGAGI (reference sequence). DNA of the CDR3: TGTGCCAGCAGTCGACCAGTTCTTTCGGGCTACACCTTC. Translating gives CASSRPVLSGYTF.

J is TRBJ2-7 and V is TRBV5-5, with 7 bases matching TRBD2. The germline V gene has CDR1 SGHKS and CDR2 YYEKEE (reference sequence). The CDR3 sequence is 14 residues long. Unmatched junction bases numbered 4, after V lost 4 bases and J lost 0 bases. CDR3 in DNA: TGTGCCAGCAGCCTGGGGGGGAGCTCCTACGAGCAGTACTTC. Protein: CASSLGGSSYEQYF. Together with reference TRBV5-5 and TRBJ2-7, the CDR3 gives the full variable domain: DAGVTQSPTHLIKTRGQQVTLRCSPISGHKSVSWYQQVLGQGPQFIFQYYEKEERGRGNFPDRFSARQFPNYSSELNVNALLLGDSALYLCASSLGGSSYEQYFGPGTRLTVT.

Turning to this clone: Additional DNA sequences in this sample encode the identical CDR3. The CDR3 region has the DNA TGTGCCAGCTCCGGGACATTGAACACTGAAGCTTTCTTT. Its protein product is CASSGTLNTEAFF. The V call is TRBV27, the J call TRBJ1-1; tentatively, D is TRBD1 (6 bases). Trimming took off 8 bases at V and 0 bases at J, with 10 bases between the two ends. Germline CDR1 is MNHEY and CDR2 is SMNVEV (reference sequence). The CDR3 contains 13 residues.

V gene TRBV6-5 combines with J gene TRBJ2-2; TRBD1 matches at 7 bases. The CDR3 has 16 residues. The ends lost 0 bases at V and 1 base at J; junction bases unmatched: 2. Germline V gene lookup returns CDR1 MNHEY and CDR2 SVGAGI. The CDR3 here is CASSYSTGRNTGELFF. In DNA form, the CDR3 reads TGTGCCAGCAGTTACTCGACAGGGAGGAACACCGGGGAGCTGTTTTTT.

The chain couples TRBV2 to TRBJ1-3; tentatively, D is TRBD1 (5 bases). The CDR3 loop spans 16 amino acids. The V and J ends lost 5 bases and 0 bases respectively, with 14 bases between them. Germline V CDR1 and CDR2: SNHLY, FYNNEI. Written as DNA, the CDR3 is TGTGCCAGCAGTAACCGGGGGAGAGCCTCTGGAAACACCATATATTTT. Protein product: CASSNRGRASGNTIYF.

The chain links TRBV15 to TRBJ1-4; no clear D. The CDR3 loop spans 15 amino acids. V lost 1 base and J lost 7, with 13 bases in between. Germline V CDR1 and CDR2: LNHNV, YYDKDF (reference sequence). The CDR3: CATSRAGGIGEKLFF. CDR3 in DNA: TGTGCCACCAGCAGAGCTGGAGGGATTGGTGAAAAACTGTTTTTT.

V is TRBV7-2 and J is TRBJ2-7; perhaps D is TRBD1 or TRBD2 (6 bases each). Trimming stripped 1 base from V and 0 bases from J, with 10 bases between. There are 15 residues in the CDR3. The germline CDR1 and CDR2 sequences are SGHTA and FQGNSA. The CDR3 DNA reads as TGTGCCAGCAGCTTAGGCAGGGGACTCTCCTACGAGCAGTACTTC. Protein: CASSLGRGLSYEQYF. The whole variable domain, filled in from reference TRBV7-2 and TRBJ2-7, reads GAGVSQSPSNKVTEKGKDVELRCDPISGHTALYWYRQSLGQGLEFLIYFQGNSAPDKSGLPSDRFSAERTGGSVSTLTIQRTQQEDSAVYLCASSLGRGLSYEQYFGPGTRLTVT.